Below, one TCR beta chain is given with its context. V lost 10 bases to trimming and J lost 1 base; unmatched junction nucleotides: 19. CDR3 length equals 19 residues. Germline assignment: CDR1 MNHEY and CDR2 SMNVEV (reference sequence). The sample originates from a study of CD8+ T cells in alopecia areata. It was cDNA, reverse transcribed from extracted RNA, that served as the sequencing template. Libraries were prepared by immunoSEQ multiplex PCR; TCRdb keeps only in-frame clonotypes and omits some of them. This sample has 120,000 to 150,000 clones, with about 89% found just once. J is TRBJ1-2 and V is TRBV27; TRBD1 matches 12 bases. The clonotype was recovered from a human donor with alopecia areata. This sample comprised CD8+ T cells sorted from blood, obtained at week 0. CDR3 DNA: TGTGCCACCCTCTCCCCCCCACGGGACAGGGGGCGAATTAACTATGGCTACACCTTC. Its protein is CATLSPPRDRGRINYGYTF.